The source of this TCR beta chain is a study of cytomegalovirus exposure and HLA in healthy donors. Study summary: Early release data held roughly 90 million unique TCRs from HLA-typed donors.

A note on this clone: Antigen: not known.

The study's findings and limits: Common viral pathogens seemed, in a later analysis, to connect with several of the most significant clusters.

The PCR made use of 60 Vbeta and 13 Jbeta primers. The repertoire was sequenced with immunoSEQ multiplex PCR; TCRdb's copy has only in-frame clones and lacks some. The sample lists about 200,000 clones, approximately 78% occurring once. The source is a male donor in good health and CMV-seronegative. Sample: PBMCs.

CDR3 nucleotides: TGTGCCAGCAGCGTAGGCACAGGGGGAAGCACAGATACGCAGTATTTT. Amino acid sequence: CASSVGTGGSTDTQYF. The chain carries TRBV9 and TRBJ2-3, with 8 bases lining up with TRBD1. Germline CDR1 and CDR2: SGDLS and YYNGEE. This CDR3 has 16 residues. Unmatched junction bases numbered 3, after V lost 0 bases and J lost 0 bases.